A selection of T cell receptor beta chains follows, all from one sample in a study of neurological immune-mediated disorders. Via MiXCR, TCRdb re-called the 5' RACE reads, giving one row per CDR3 protein. The sample gives roughly 43,000 distinct CDR3 sequences, 1.9% of which show up once; around 2.3% is in the top ten. The specimen was PBMCs. Receptors originate from a woman aged 40 to 50 with multiple sclerosis. CDR3s include the opening cysteine and the closing phenylalanine or tryptophan. The order of the fields is J gene, D gene, clone size, V gene, CDR3 protein, CDR3 DNA. A D gene is named only where the DNA matches it firmly. Clone size is given as once, few, many, or a class for an expanded clone.

j_gene: TRBJ2-2; d_gene: TRBD2; abundance: many; v_gene: TRBV7-2; CDR3aa: CASSPSGGGTGELFF; CDR3nt: TGTGCCAGCAGCCCTAGCGGGGGTGGGACCGGGGAGCTGTTTTTT
j_gene: TRBJ2-2; d_gene: TRBD1; abundance: many; v_gene: TRBV11-2; CDR3aa: CATLGQGGTGELFF; CDR3nt: TGTGCCACCCTAGGACAGGGGGGCACCGGGGAGCTGTTTTTT
j_gene: TRBJ1-2; d_gene: NA; abundance: many; v_gene: TRBV5-1; CDR3aa: CASSFTGRYTPGYTF; CDR3nt: TGCGCCAGCAGCTTTACAGGGAGATATACCCCGGGCTACACCTTC
j_gene: TRBJ2-5; d_gene: NA; abundance: many; v_gene: TRBV20-1; CDR3aa: CSASRGEETQYF; CDR3nt: TGCAGTGCTAGTAGGGGGGAAGAGACCCAGTACTTC
j_gene: TRBJ1-4; d_gene: NA; abundance: many; v_gene: TRBV20-1; CDR3aa: CSALPFTGVTNEKLFF; CDR3nt: TGCAGTGCTCTACCCTTTACGGGGGTAACTAATGAAAAACTGTTTTTT
j_gene: TRBJ2-1; d_gene: TRBD1; abundance: many; v_gene: TRBV5-1; CDR3aa: CASSLMPGQGKDNEQFF; CDR3nt: TGCGCCAGCAGCTTAATGCCGGGACAGGGTAAAGACAATGAGCAGTTCTTC
j_gene: TRBJ1-4; d_gene: TRBD1; abundance: many; v_gene: TRBV3-1; CDR3aa: CASSYRGSNEKLFF; CDR3nt: TGTGCCAGCAGTTACAGGGGAAGTAATGAAAAACTGTTTTTT
j_gene: TRBJ1-2; d_gene: NA; abundance: many; v_gene: TRBV5-1; CDR3aa: CASSLDGGGYTF; CDR3nt: TGCGCCAGCAGCTTGGACGGAGGTGGCTACACCTTC
j_gene: TRBJ2-1; d_gene: NA; abundance: many; v_gene: TRBV6-1; CDR3aa: CASKLSSYNEQFF; CDR3nt: TGTGCCAGCAAGCTGAGCTCCTACAATGAGCAGTTCTTC
j_gene: TRBJ1-1; d_gene: NA; abundance: many; v_gene: TRBV20-1; CDR3aa: CSARGGGNTEAFF; CDR3nt: TGCAGTGCTAGGGGGGGAGGTAACACTGAAGCTTTCTTT
j_gene: TRBJ1-4; d_gene: NA; abundance: many; v_gene: TRBV5-1; CDR3aa: CASSLGHTATNEKLFF; CDR3nt: TGCGCCAGCAGCTTGGGACACACGGCAACTAATGAAAAACTGTTTTTT
j_gene: TRBJ1-5; d_gene: TRBD1; abundance: many; v_gene: TRBV5-1; CDR3aa: CASSSDRGRNQPQHF; CDR3nt: TGCGCCAGCAGCTCGGACAGGGGGCGCAATCAGCCCCAGCATTTT
j_gene: TRBJ2-7; d_gene: TRBD2; abundance: many; v_gene: TRBV7-8; CDR3aa: CASSLVPGGREQYF; CDR3nt: TGTGCCAGCAGCTTAGTTCCGGGGGGGCGCGAGCAGTACTTC
j_gene: TRBJ2-2; d_gene: TRBD2; abundance: many; v_gene: TRBV20-1; CDR3aa: CSAREVAGDNTGELFF; CDR3nt: TGCAGTGCTAGAGAAGTAGCGGGGGATAACACCGGGGAGCTGTTTTTT
j_gene: TRBJ2-5; d_gene: NA; abundance: many; v_gene: TRBV20-1; CDR3aa: CSASLPWTDLETQYF; CDR3nt: TGCAGTGCTAGCCTACCCTGGACGGATTTGGAGACCCAGTACTTC
j_gene: TRBJ1-1; d_gene: NA; abundance: many; v_gene: TRBV7-3; CDR3aa: CASSLTGEANTEAFF; CDR3nt: TGTGCCAGCAGCTTAACGGGGGAGGCGAACACTGAAGCTTTCTTT
j_gene: TRBJ1-2; d_gene: NA; abundance: many; v_gene: TRBV4-1; CDR3aa: CASSQVRANYGYTF; CDR3nt: TGCGCCAGCAGCCAAGTAAGGGCTAACTATGGCTACACCTTC
j_gene: TRBJ1-2; d_gene: TRBD1; abundance: many; v_gene: TRBV9; CDR3aa: CASSVGQGNYGYTF; CDR3nt: TGTGCCAGCAGCGTCGGACAGGGTAACTATGGCTACACCTTC
j_gene: TRBJ1-2; d_gene: NA; abundance: many; v_gene: TRBV5-5; CDR3aa: CASSWDGSYGYTF; CDR3nt: TGTGCCAGCAGCTGGGACGGGAGCTATGGCTACACCTTC
j_gene: TRBJ2-1; d_gene: NA; abundance: many; v_gene: TRBV3-1; CDR3aa: CASSQVRGYYNEQFF; CDR3nt: TGTGCCAGCAGCCAAGTCCGGGGTTATTACAATGAGCAGTTCTTC
j_gene: TRBJ2-3; d_gene: TRBD2; abundance: many; v_gene: TRBV10-3; CDR3aa: CAIQAGGSTDTQYF; CDR3nt: TGTGCCATCCAGGCGGGGGGTTCCACAGATACGCAGTATTTT